The next 30 T cell receptor beta chains were all read from a single sample in a study of beta chain features in type 1 diabetes. General observations from the study: TCRB CDR3s from Type 1 diabetes patients were moderately but significantly shorter in all four CD4+ subsets.

For these receptors, no antigen is known. The entirety of the isolated RNA underwent reverse transcription, so expressed TCRB transcripts were sequenced. Sequenced by immunoSEQ multiplex PCR; TCRdb stores in-frame clones only, minus some. The repertoire holds around 130,000 clones, with around 8.8% as singletons. Sequenced sample: central memory CD4+ T cells from blood. The receptors stem from a man aged 30 to 39 with type 1 diabetes.

The chain has TRBV5-6 and TRBJ2-1; 11 bases line up with TRBD2. V trimming: 3 bases; J trimming: 4 bases; junction bases outside the gene matches: 6. The CDR3 covers 16 residues. Germline V lookup: CDR1 SGHDT, CDR2 YYEEEE. As DNA, the CDR3 is TGTGCCAGCAGCTCGTTAACTAGCGGGGGTTACAATGAGCAGTTCTTC. The encoded protein is CASSSLTSGGYNEQFF.

This rearrangement joins TRBV5-6 to TRBJ1-1; 7 bases map to TRBD1. The CDR3 length is 14 residues. Germline V gene lookup returns CDR1 SGHDT and CDR2 YYEEEE. The V segment lost 5 bases and the J segment 2 bases; nucleotides outside the gene matches: 6. The CDR3 nucleotides read TGTGCCAGCAGGATTCAGGGGGTCAACACTGAAGCTTTCTTT. Translating it yields CASRIQGVNTEAFF.

A few counts support this clone. V gene TRBV4-3 combines with J gene TRBJ2-2, with 10 bases aligning to TRBD1. CDR1 is LGHNA and CDR2 is YSLEER in the germline V gene. This CDR3 spans 12 amino acids. Germline trimming cut 8 bases from V and 6 bases from J; bases unmatched to any gene: 0. Here the CDR3 DNA reads TGCGCCAGCGGACAGGGGGCCGGGGAGCTGTTTTTT. Translated: CASGQGAGELFF.

The table lists this clone with many counts. The chain joins TRBV29-1 to TRBJ2-5; the D gene is possibly TRBD2 (5 bases). Trimming took off 4 bases at V and 9 bases at J, with 12 bases between the two ends. The CDR3 loop spans 11 amino acids. Per the germline V gene, CDR1 is SQVTM and CDR2 is ANQGSEA. Here the CDR3 DNA reads TGCAGCGTTGGACTACCAGGTCCCCAGTACTTC. The encoded protein is CSVGLPGPQYF.

The chain employs TRBV5-6 and TRBJ1-2; 7 bases map to TRBD1. V lost 0 bases, J lost 5 bases, and 10 bases stayed unmatched. The CDR3 is made up of 16 amino acids. CDR1 is SGHDT and CDR2 is YYEEEE in the germline V gene. The CDR3 sequence: CASSLANAGTEYGYTF. CDR3 DNA: TGTGCCAGCAGCTTGGCGAACGCCGGGACAGAGTATGGCTACACCTTC.

The chain links TRBV7-2 to TRBJ1-1, with 7 bases matching TRBD1. The trim removed 3 bases at V and 5 bases at J, leaving 6 bases unmatched. CDR3 length equals 14 residues. The V gene's germline CDR1 is SGHTA and CDR2 FQGNSA. The CDR3 DNA reads as TGTGCCAGCAGCTTGCGACAGGGCAGGACTGAAGCTTTCTTT. The encoded protein is CASSLRQGRTEAFF.

The sample holds many counts of this clone. This chain uses TRBV9 with TRBJ1-5; TRBD1 aligns across 7 bases. This CDR3 is 17 amino acids long. The germline gives CDR1 SGDLS, CDR2 YYNGEE. Germline trimming cut 4 bases from V and 5 bases from J; bases unmatched to any gene: 15. CDR3 loop: CASSPLRRQGRDQPQHF. The CDR3 DNA sequence: TGTGCCAGCAGCCCCCTCCGCAGACAGGGAAGGGATCAGCCCCAGCATTTT.

The chain recombines TRBV11-2 with TRBJ1-6, with 8 nucleotides matching TRBD1. V lost 5 bases, J lost 9 bases, and 9 bases stayed unmatched. The germline V gene has CDR1 SGHAT and CDR2 FQNNGV. The CDR3 consists of 15 residues. This CDR3 is CASSGRDRWTSPLHF. The CDR3 nucleotides read TGTGCCAGCAGCGGCCGGGACAGGTGGACTTCACCCCTCCACTTT.

The chain carries TRBV4-1 and TRBJ2-7; 10 bases line up with TRBD1. Losses at the gene ends were 5 bases for V and 4 bases for J; bases not matched to a gene: 5. The CDR3 length is 14 residues. The V gene's germline CDR1 is MGHRA and CDR2 YSYEKL. Here the CDR3 reads CASSKGQGLYEQYF. The DNA for the CDR3 is TGCGCCAGCAGCAAGGGACAGGGGTTATACGAGCAGTACTTC.

This rearrangement joins TRBV7-9 to TRBJ1-5; D may be TRBD1 (6 bases). The CDR3 runs 15 residues. Germline V gene lookup returns CDR1 SEHNR and CDR2 FQNEAQ (reference sequence). V lost 0 bases to trimming and J lost 5 bases, with 11 bases between them. CDR3 sequence reads: CASSLAGGPHQPQHF. The CDR3, as DNA: TGTGCCAGCAGCTTAGCGGGGGGGCCGCATCAGCCCCAGCATTTT.

The V and J genes are TRBV19 and TRBJ2-2; tentative D call: TRBD1 (5 bases). The ends were cut back, 7 bases at V and 4 bases at J, with 16 bases in the middle. Germline-derived CDR1 and CDR2 are LNHDA and SQIVND (reference sequence). This CDR3 has 15 residues. The CDR3 region is CASKRRQGATGELFF. As DNA, the CDR3 is TGTGCCAGTAAGAGGCGGCAGGGTGCCACCGGGGAGCTGTTTTTT.

This clone was detected a few times. The rearrangement joins TRBV7-3 to TRBJ2-1, with D tentatively TRBD1 (5 bases). Trimming left V 5 bases short and J 15 bases short, with 17 bases between. CDR1 is SGHTA, CDR2 FQGTGA, per germline. The CDR3 sequence is 12 residues long. The CDR3 sequence is CASSVERGRLFF. The CDR3 DNA is TGTGCCAGCAGCGTTGAAAGGGGAAGATTGTTCTTC. Complete variable domain (other parts from reference TRBV7-3 and TRBJ2-1): GAGVSQTPSNKVTEKGKYVELRCDPISGHTALYWYRQSLGQGPEFLIYFQGTGAADDSGLPNDRFFAVRPEGSVSTLKIQRTERGDSAVYLCASSVERGRLFFGPGTRLTVL.

This clone was seen more than once but under ten times. The chain carries TRBV2 and TRBJ2-1, with TRBD2 matching over 10 bases. The CDR3 sequence is 12 residues long. From germline, CDR1 is SNHLY and CDR2 FYNNEI. The junction had 8 bases not matched to a gene; V was cut back by 10 bases and J by 11 bases. The CDR3 DNA reads TGTGCCACCAGACTAGCGGGTCCCAAGCAGTTCTTC. Residues: CATRLAGPKQFF. Full variable domain (missing parts from reference TRBV2 and TRBJ2-1): EPEVTQTPSHQVTQMGQEVILRCVPISNHLYFYWYRQILGQKVEFLVSFYNNEISEKSEIFDDQFSVERPDGSNFTLKIRSTKLEDSAMYFCATRLAGPKQFFGPGTRLTVL.

This clone was seen a few times. The V gene is TRBV5-1, the J gene TRBJ2-1, with 9 bases aligning to TRBD1. The CDR3 has 17 residues. Germline trimming cut 4 bases from V and 0 bases from J; bases unmatched to any gene: 8. Germline CDR1 and CDR2: SGHRS and YFSETQ. The CDR3 here is CASSAGTGPGSYNEQFF. CDR3 DNA sequence: TGCGCCAGCAGCGCCGGGACAGGGCCTGGCTCCTACAATGAGCAGTTCTTC. The variable domain in full, with the rest retrieved from reference TRBV5-1 and TRBJ2-1, is KAGVTQTPRYLIKTRGQQVTLSCSPISGHRSVSWYQQTPGQGLQFLFEYFSETQRNKGNFPGRFSGRQFSNSRSEMNVSTLELGDSALYLCASSAGTGPGSYNEQFFGPGTRLTVL.

The rearrangement joins TRBV7-2 to TRBJ1-4; TRBD1 is a possible D gene (6 bases). The V end lost 6 bases, the J end lost 0 bases, and 14 bases lay between the germline ends. From germline, CDR1 is SGHTA and CDR2 FQGNSA. This CDR3 region has 16 residues. The CDR3 nucleotides are TGTGCCAGCAGTTCGCAGGCAGGGGCAACTAATGAAAAACTGTTTTTT. Protein sequence: CASSSQAGATNEKLFF. Full variable domain (outside the CDR3, taken from reference TRBV7-2 and TRBJ1-4): GAGVSQSPSNKVTEKGKDVELRCDPISGHTALYWYRQSLGQGLEFLIYFQGNSAPDKSGLPSDRFSAERTGGSVSTLTIQRTQQEDSAVYLCASSSQAGATNEKLFFGSGTQLSVL.

CDR3 DNA sequence: TGTGCCAGCAGCCCGGTAGGGGAGGACTATGGCTACACCTTC. It is translated as CASSPVGEDYGYTF. This rearrangement joins TRBV5-6 to TRBJ1-2; a weak D match, TRBD1 (5 bases). Germline CDR1 SGHDT, CDR2 YYEEEE. V gave up 4 bases and J gave up 3 bases, with 13 bases separating them. This CDR3 is built from 14 residues. The full variable domain, completed using reference TRBV5-6 and TRBJ1-2, is DAGVTQSPTHLIKTRGQQVTLRCSPKSGHDTVSWYQQALGQGPQFIFQYYEEEERQRGNFPDRFSGHQFPNYSSELNVNALLLGDSALYLCASSPVGEDYGYTFGSGTRLTVV.

This clone has more than one count but fewer than ten. The J gene is TRBJ1-3, the V gene TRBV5-5; unclear D gene. Trimming pared 1 base from V and 0 bases from J, leaving 11 bases between. From germline, CDR1 is SGHKS and CDR2 YYEKEE (reference sequence). CDR3 length: 16 residues. CDR3 in DNA: TGTGCCAGCAGCTTGAGAAGCGTCGGCTCTGGAAACACCATATATTTT. Translating it yields CASSLRSVGSGNTIYF.

This clone was seen a handful of times. The chain couples TRBV30 to TRBJ2-2; 7 bases align to TRBD2. The V gene's germline CDR1 is GTSNPN and CDR2 SVGIG (reference sequence). V lost 0 bases, J lost 8 bases, and 3 bases stayed unmatched. The CDR3 has 13 amino acids. The CDR3 protein is CAWSVERGGELFF. The CDR3 bases are TGTGCCTGGAGTGTAGAGCGGGGAGGGGAGCTGTTTTTT.

This clone was seen a few times. This rearrangement joins TRBV9 to TRBJ1-6, with no clear D. Germline CDR1 reads SGDLS; CDR2 reads YYNGEE. The CDR3 runs to 16 residues. Trimming cost V 4 bases and J 10 bases, with 21 bases left between them. CDR3 nucleotides: TGTGCCAGCAGCCTTCAGGACGGAGGAGGGTACTCACCCCTCCACTTT. Translating it yields CASSLQDGGGYSPLHF.

The chain has TRBV4-2 and TRBJ2-5, with 11 bases that match TRBD2. The CDR3 is 19 amino acids. V was clipped by 0 bases and J by 4 bases; unmatched bases: 13. Germline V gene sequence: CDR1 LGHNA, CDR2 YNFKEQ. The CDR3 DNA sequence: TGTGCCAGCAGCCAAGATACGCTTTTGGCTAGCGGGGGGATAGAGACCCAGTACTTC. Translating it yields CASSQDTLLASGGIETQYF.

In its sample, this clone was seen a few times. J is TRBJ1-6 and V is TRBV7-2, with D perhaps TRBD1 (6 bases). The CDR3 sequence is 14 residues long. Trimming left V 4 bases short and J 8 bases short, with 12 bases between. Germline CDR1 reads SGHTA; CDR2 reads FQGNSA. DNA of the CDR3: TGTGCCAGCAGCTCACAGGGTCGGGATTCACCCCTCCACTTT. It is translated as CASSSQGRDSPLHF.

The chain recombines TRBV5-1 with TRBJ2-5, with D perhaps TRBD1 (5 bases). Germline-derived CDR1 and CDR2 are SGHRS and YFSETQ. The CDR3 is made up of 13 amino acids. V lost 1 base to trimming and J lost 10 bases, with 14 bases between them. Here the CDR3 reads CASSLQQEPIQYF. In DNA form, the CDR3 reads TGCGCCAGCAGCTTGCAACAGGAGCCGATCCAGTACTTC.

V usage is TRBV5-6 and J usage is TRBJ1-2, with TRBD1 matching 7 bases. The J segment lost 3 bases and the V segment lost 1 base, leaving 3 bases of the junction unmatched. In germline, CDR1 is SGHDT, CDR2 YYEEEE. The CDR3 runs to 14 residues. The CDR3 sequence is CASSLRQGDYGYTF. As DNA, the CDR3 is TGTGCCAGCAGCTTGAGACAGGGTGACTATGGCTACACCTTC.

In its sample, this clone was seen a few times. The V and J genes are TRBV5-1 and TRBJ2-5; 9 bases are shared with TRBD2. Germline V gives CDR1 SGHRS, CDR2 YFSETQ. V gave up 7 bases and J gave up 0 bases; unmatched junction bases: 10. The CDR3 length is 16 residues. CDR3 residues: CASSLGLAGNQETQYF. For the CDR3, the DNA is TGCGCCAGCTCTCTTGGGCTAGCGGGGAACCAAGAGACCCAGTACTTC.

CDR3 residues: CASSSSQTGAYEQYF. Here the CDR3 DNA reads TGTGCCAGCAGCTCAAGCCAGACAGGCGCCTACGAGCAGTACTTC. The rearrangement links TRBV7-2 to TRBJ2-7, with D possibly TRBD1 on 6 matching bases. Per the germline V gene, CDR1 is SGHTA and CDR2 is FQGNSA. The CDR3 loop spans 15 amino acids. The V end lost 4 bases, the J end lost 2 bases, and 15 bases lay between the germline ends. Based on the CDR3 plus reference TRBV7-2 and TRBJ2-7, the full variable domain is GAGVSQSPSNKVTEKGKDVELRCDPISGHTALYWYRQSLGQGLEFLIYFQGNSAPDKSGLPSDRFSAERTGGSVSTLTIQRTQQEDSAVYLCASSSSQTGAYEQYFGPGTRLTVT.

This clone was observed a handful of times. The sample has other DNA sequences that encode this CDR3 too. This sequence joins TRBV15 and TRBJ2-5; no clear D gene. The germline V gene encodes CDR1 LNHNV and CDR2 YYDKDF (reference sequence). Trimming took 0 bases from V and 4 from J, leaving 3 bases between them. The CDR3 covers 12 residues. CDR3 sequence reads: CATSRDRETQYF. For the CDR3, the DNA is TGTGCCACCAGCAGAGATAGAGAGACCCAGTACTTC.

This clone was seen a few times. V usage is TRBV7-9 and J usage is TRBJ2-2; D unresolved. V was trimmed by 5 bases and J by 3 bases, leaving 10 bases between them. CDR3 length: 14 amino acids. CDR1 and CDR2 (germline): SEHNR, FQNEAQ (reference sequence). The CDR3 DNA is TGTGCCAGCAGCGAACACACCCACACCGGGGAGCTGTTTTTT. Translation: CASSEHTHTGELFF.

V gene TRBV18 combines with J gene TRBJ2-7; D might be TRBD1 (6 bases). The germline V gene encodes CDR1 KGHSH and CDR2 LQKENI. This CDR3 has 14 amino acids. The V and J ends lost 6 bases and 2 bases respectively, with 14 bases between them. The CDR3 DNA reads TGTGCCAGCTCCCTCGGGGACACGACCTACGAGCAGTACTTC. This encodes CASSLGDTTYEQYF. The whole variable domain, filled in from reference TRBV18 and TRBJ2-7, reads NAGVMQNPRHLVRRRGQEARLRCSPMKGHSHVYWYRQLPEEGLKFMVYLQKENIIDESGMPKERFSAEFPKEGPSILRIQQVVRGDSAAYFCASSLGDTTYEQYFGPGTRLTVT.

The chain is built from TRBV2 and TRBJ2-1, with D unresolved. Trimming took off 3 bases at V and 8 bases at J, with 5 bases between the two ends. The CDR3 loop spans 11 amino acids. Germline CDR1 SNHLY, CDR2 FYNNEI. The chain's CDR3 is CASSEAYEQFF. CDR3 in DNA: TGTGCCAGCAGTGAGGCTTATGAGCAGTTCTTC.

The gene calls are TRBV9 and TRBJ2-6, with 8 bases lining up with TRBD1. J was trimmed by 0 bases and V by 0 bases; bases with no gene match: 5. Germline V CDR1 and CDR2: SGDLS, YYNGEE. The CDR3 totals 18 residues. The CDR3 DNA reads as TGTGCCAGCAGCGTAGAGGGGGACAGGCCCTCTGGGGCCAACGTCCTGACTTTC. Protein: CASSVEGDRPSGANVLTF.